This TCR beta chain comes out of a study of beta chain features in type 1 diabetes (dated by TCRdb to the late 2010s). For the wider study: Patients and healthy donors did not differ in mean age, gender distribution, total cell number or subset yield. A total of 107,917,701 sorted cells were examined across all samples, and a strong correlation was observed between cell number per subset and RNA yield. In the study, recently diagnosed type 1 diabetes patients and matched healthy donors were compared on the TCRB repertoires of their sorted circulating CD4+ T cell subsets. Regulatory and stem cell-like memory subsets were obtained from only 8 patients and about 8 healthy donors, while naive and central memory subsets were obtained from all 30 or so donors. General study outcomes and caveats: Type 1 diabetes patients showed a moderate but significant shortening of TCRB CDR3 length in all four CD4+ subsets. Only small numbers of individuals were included in the HLA sub-analyses, which left unresolved whether HLA type had any influence on TCRB rearrangement. At VDJ recombination sites, type 1 diabetes patients had fewer insertions and more deleted nucleotides, which implies abnormalities in thymic rearrangement. PCR might favor shorter templates, but patient and control samples were amplified and corrected together, so any skew would affect both groups equally. Because cDNA rather than genomic DNA was sequenced, highly expressing activated cells could have been over-represented, although no difference in activation and CD3 levels was found between groups. Naive, central memory and regulatory TCRB repertoires appeared to be more alike among patients than among healthy donors.

This clone was counted only a few times. This clone's antigen is unknown. The record has no base qualities; no much larger clone is one base away. Each donor gave one peripheral blood draw, averaging roughly 120 mL, which was collected into heparinised tubes. A BD FACSAria II and a panel including CD45RO, CCR7, CD25, CD127, CD95 and CD27 were used to sort naive, central memory, regulatory and stem cell-like memory CD4+ T cells. Every sorted population had a purity above 95%. Right away, PBMCs were isolated by Lymphoprep density gradient centrifugation and were stained directly, with no culture step. So that batch effects would be minimized, each experiment stained and sorted samples in pairs, pairing one healthy donor with one patient. The entire isolated RNA was reverse transcribed using the High Capacity cDNA Reverse Transcription Kit, and thus expressed TCRB transcripts were sequenced. Deep immunoSEQ sequencing was performed on naive, central memory and regulatory T cell samples, with an average of around 3.5 million total reads per sample. Sorted cells were lysed in RLT buffer, and RNA was extracted using DNase-treated RNeasy Micro or Mini kits according to cell number. To prevent cross-contamination, every cell subset was processed on its own, while patient and healthy donor samples were processed together. The immunoSEQ multiplex PCR was used to amplify TCRB sequences from cDNA, yielding 87-bp fragments that span the CDR3 region. Amplicons were sequenced on the Illumina HiSeq platform. The authors' analysis ran thus. Synthetic template baselines were used to correct PCR bias computationally, reads within Hamming distance 2 were collapsed together, and singletons that could not be merged were discarded. Reads were aligned against IMGT so that V, D and J genes, CDR3 length and insertions or deletions at six rearrangement sites could be assigned. Within each subset, clonotype counts were normalized to sorted cell number, and only after that were true diversity and Gini coefficients computed with the tcR R package. The overlap coefficient, calculated on TCRB nucleotide sequences, was used to quantify repertoire sharing. This is the immuneACCESS table as TCRdb keeps it, with only in-frame sequences that have V and J called. A part of the clones is gone; compared with another copy, unresolved V genes explain less than half, and the rest is unexplained. The DNA gave D and trimming, while V, J and clone size come from that table. Within this sample are almost 350,000 clones, with 8% of them counted one time only. The ten largest clones add up to 0.44% of the sample.

The TCR sequence derives from a woman aged 18-29 years in good health. Input material: central memory CD4+ T cells from blood.

The CDR3 protein is CASSQGGGASYGYTF. Read as DNA, the sequence is TGCGCCAGCAGCCAAGGCGGAGGGGCCTCATATGGCTACACCTTC. The chain links TRBV4-3 with TRBJ1-2; possibly the D gene is TRBD1, per 5 matching bases. Via the germline V gene, CDR1 is LGHNA and CDR2 YSLEER. Measured from the cysteine to the phenylalanine, the CDR3 is 15 residues long. Here the CDR3 DNA is all that survives: 45 bases in frame from base 1. Trimming removed 1 base from V and 5 bases from J, leaving 14 bases between the germline ends.